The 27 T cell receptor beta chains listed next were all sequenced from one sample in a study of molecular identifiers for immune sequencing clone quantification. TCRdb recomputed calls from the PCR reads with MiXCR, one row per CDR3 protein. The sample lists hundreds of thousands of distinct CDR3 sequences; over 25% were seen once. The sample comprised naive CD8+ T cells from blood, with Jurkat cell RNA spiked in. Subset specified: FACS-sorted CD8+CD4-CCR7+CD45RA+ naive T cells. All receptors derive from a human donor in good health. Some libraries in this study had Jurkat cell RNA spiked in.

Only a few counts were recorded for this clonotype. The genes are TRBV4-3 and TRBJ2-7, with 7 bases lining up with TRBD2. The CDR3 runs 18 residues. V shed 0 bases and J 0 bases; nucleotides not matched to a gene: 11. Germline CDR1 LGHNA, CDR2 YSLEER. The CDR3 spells CASSQDYHGGSTSYEQYF. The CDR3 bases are TGCGCCAGCAGCCAAGATTACCACGGGGGGTCAACCTCCTACGAGCAGTACTTC.

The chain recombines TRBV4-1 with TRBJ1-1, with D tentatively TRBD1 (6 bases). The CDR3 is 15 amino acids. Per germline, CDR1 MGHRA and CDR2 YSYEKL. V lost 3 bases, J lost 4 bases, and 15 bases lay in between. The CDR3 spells CASSQLVSGATEAFF. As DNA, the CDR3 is TGCGCCAGCAGCCAGTTGGTATCAGGGGCCACTGAAGCTTTCTTT.

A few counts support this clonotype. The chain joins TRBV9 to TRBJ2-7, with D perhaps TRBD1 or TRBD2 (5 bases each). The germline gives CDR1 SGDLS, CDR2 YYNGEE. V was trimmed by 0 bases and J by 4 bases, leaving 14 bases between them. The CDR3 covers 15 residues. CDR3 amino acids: CASSVDSGPTYEQYF. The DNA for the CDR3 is TGTGCCAGCAGCGTAGATTCGGGACCCACGTACGAGCAGTACTTC. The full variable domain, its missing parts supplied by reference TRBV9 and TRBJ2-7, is DSGVTQTPKHLITATGQRVTLRCSPRSGDLSVYWYQQSLDQGLQFLIQYYNGEERAKGNILERFSAQQFPDLHSELNLSSLELGDSALYFCASSVDSGPTYEQYFGPGTRLTVT.

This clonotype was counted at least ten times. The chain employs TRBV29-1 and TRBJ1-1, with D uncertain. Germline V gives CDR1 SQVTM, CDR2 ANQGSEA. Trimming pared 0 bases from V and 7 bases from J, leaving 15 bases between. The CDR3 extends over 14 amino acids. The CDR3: CSVEEGRKVGEAFF. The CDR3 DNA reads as TGCAGCGTTGAAGAAGGCAGGAAAGTGGGTGAAGCTTTCTTT.

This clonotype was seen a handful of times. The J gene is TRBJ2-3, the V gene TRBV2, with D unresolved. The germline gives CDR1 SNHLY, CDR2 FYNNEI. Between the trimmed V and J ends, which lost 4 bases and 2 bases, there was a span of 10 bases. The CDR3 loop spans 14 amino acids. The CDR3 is CASSVQQNTDTQYF. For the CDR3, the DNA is TGTGCCAGCAGTGTCCAACAGAACACAGATACGCAGTATTTT.

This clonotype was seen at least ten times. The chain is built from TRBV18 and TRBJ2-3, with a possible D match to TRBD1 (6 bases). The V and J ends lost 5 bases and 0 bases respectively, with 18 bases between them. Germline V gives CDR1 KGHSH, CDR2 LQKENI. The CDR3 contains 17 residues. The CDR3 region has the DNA TGTGCCAGCTCAGCGCTACCGGGACAAGCCAGCACAGATACGCAGTATTTT. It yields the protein CASSALPGQASTDTQYF.

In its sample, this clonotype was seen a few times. The CDR3 DNA is TGCGCCAGCAGCCAAGATGATGGGGCGGGAACTCTACGCTCCTACGAGCAGTACTTC. Protein sequence: CASSQDDGAGTLRSYEQYF. The chain is built from TRBV4-3 and TRBJ2-7; D may be TRBD2 (6 bases). Deletions cut 0 bases from V and 0 bases from J, with 21 bases between. CDR1 LGHNA and CDR2 YSLEER come from the germline V gene. The CDR3 has 19 amino acids.

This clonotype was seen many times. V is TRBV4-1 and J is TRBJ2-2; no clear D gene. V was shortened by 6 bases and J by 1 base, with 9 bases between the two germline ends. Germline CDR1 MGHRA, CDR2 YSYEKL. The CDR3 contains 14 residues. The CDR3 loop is CASRLGLNTGELFF. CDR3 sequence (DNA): TGCGCCAGCAGGCTGGGCCTGAACACCGGGGAGCTGTTTTTT.

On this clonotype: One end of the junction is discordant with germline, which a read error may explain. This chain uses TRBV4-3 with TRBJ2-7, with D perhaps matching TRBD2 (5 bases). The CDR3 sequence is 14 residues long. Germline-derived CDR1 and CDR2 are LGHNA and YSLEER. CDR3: CANSQTSPSYAQYF. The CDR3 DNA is TGCGCCAACAGCCAAACTAGTCCTTCCTACGCGCAGTACTTC.

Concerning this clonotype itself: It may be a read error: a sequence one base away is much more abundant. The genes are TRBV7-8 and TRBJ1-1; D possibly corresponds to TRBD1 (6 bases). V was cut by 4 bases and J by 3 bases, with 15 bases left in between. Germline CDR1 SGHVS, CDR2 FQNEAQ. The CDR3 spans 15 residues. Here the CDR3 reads CASSSGDMEYTEAFF. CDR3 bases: TGTGCCAGCAGCTCGGGGGACATGGAATACACTGAAGCTTTCTTT.

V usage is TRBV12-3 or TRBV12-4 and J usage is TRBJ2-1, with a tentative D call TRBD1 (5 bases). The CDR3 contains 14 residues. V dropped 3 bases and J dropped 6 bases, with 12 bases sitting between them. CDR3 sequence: CASSFLGTGNEQFF. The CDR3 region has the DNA TGTGCCAGCAGTTTCTTAGGCACAGGCAATGAGCAGTTCTTC.

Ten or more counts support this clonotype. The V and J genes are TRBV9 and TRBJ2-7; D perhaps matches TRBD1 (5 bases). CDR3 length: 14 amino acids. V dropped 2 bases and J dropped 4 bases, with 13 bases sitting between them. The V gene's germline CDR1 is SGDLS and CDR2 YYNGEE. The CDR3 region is CASSVDSLMYEQYF. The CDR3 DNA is TGTGCCAGCAGCGTCGACAGCCTAATGTACGAGCAGTACTTC.

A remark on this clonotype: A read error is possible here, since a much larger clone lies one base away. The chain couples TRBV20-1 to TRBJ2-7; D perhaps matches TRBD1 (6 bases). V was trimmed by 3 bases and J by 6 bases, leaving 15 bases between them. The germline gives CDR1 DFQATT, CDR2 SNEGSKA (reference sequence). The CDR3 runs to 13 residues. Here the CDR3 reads CSARNRDACEQYF. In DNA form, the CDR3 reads TGCAGTGCTAGGAACAGGGATGCCTGCGAGCAGTACTTC.

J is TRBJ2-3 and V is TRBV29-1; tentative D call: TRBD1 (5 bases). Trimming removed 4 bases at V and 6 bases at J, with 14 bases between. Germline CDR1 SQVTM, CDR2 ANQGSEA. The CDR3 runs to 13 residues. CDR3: CSVVPREGDTQYF. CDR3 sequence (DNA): TGCAGCGTTGTTCCCAGGGAAGGGGATACGCAGTATTTT.

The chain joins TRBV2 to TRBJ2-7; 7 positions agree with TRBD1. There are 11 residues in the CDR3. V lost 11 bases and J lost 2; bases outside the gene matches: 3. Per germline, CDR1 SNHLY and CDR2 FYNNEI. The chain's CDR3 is CAHGTAYEQYF. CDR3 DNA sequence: TGTGCCCACGGGACAGCCTACGAGCAGTACTTC.

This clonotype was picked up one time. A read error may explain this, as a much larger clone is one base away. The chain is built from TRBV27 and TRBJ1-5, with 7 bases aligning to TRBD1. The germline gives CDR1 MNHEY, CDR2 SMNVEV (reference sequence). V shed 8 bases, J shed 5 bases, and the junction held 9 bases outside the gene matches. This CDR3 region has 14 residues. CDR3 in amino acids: CASGPTGPDQPQHF. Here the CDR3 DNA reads TGTGCCAGCGGTCCGACAGGGCCGGATCAGCCCCAGCATTTT.

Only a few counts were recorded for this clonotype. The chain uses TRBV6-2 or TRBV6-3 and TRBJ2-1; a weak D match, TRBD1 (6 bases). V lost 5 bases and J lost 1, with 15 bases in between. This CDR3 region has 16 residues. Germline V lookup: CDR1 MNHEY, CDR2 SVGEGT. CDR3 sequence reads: CASSPRTGPSYNEQFF. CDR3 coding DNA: TGTGCCAGCAGTCCCCGAACAGGGCCTTCCTACAATGAGCAGTTCTTC.

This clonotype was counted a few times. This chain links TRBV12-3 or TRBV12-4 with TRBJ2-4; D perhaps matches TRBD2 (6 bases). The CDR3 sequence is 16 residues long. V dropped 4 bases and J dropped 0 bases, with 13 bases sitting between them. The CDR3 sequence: CASSSGTRLAKNIQYF. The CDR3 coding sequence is TGTGCCAGCAGTTCCGGGACTCGCCTAGCCAAAAACATTCAGTACTTC.

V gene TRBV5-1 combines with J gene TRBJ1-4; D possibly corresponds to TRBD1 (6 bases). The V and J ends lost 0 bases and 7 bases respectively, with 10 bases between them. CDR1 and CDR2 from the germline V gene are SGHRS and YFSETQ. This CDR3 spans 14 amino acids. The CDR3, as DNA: TGCGCCAGCAGCTTGGCAGGGGTGGGTGAAAAACTGTTTTTT. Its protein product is CASSLAGVGEKLFF.

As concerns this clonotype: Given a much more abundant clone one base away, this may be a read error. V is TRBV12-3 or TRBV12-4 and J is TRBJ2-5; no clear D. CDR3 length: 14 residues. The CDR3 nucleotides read TGTGCCCGCAGTAACCTCCCAAGTAAGGAGACCCAGTACTTC. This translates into CARSNLPSKETQYF.

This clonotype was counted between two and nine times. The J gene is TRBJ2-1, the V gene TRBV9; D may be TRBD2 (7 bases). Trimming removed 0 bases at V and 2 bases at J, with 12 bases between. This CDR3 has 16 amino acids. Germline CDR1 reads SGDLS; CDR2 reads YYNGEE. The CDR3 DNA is TGTGCCAGCAGCGTAGATGCGGGGGCAGCCTACAATGAGCAGTTCTTC. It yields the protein CASSVDAGAAYNEQFF. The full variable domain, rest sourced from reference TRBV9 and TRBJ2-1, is DSGVTQTPKHLITATGQRVTLRCSPRSGDLSVYWYQQSLDQGLQFLIQYYNGEERAKGNILERFSAQQFPDLHSELNLSSLELGDSALYFCASSVDAGAAYNEQFFGPGTRLTVL.

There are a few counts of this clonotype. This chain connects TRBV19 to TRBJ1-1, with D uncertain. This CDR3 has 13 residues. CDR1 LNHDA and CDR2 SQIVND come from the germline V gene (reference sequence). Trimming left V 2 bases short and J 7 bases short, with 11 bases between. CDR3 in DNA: TGTGCCAGTAGTATATTCGACGGATATGAAGCTTTCTTT. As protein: CASSIFDGYEAFF.

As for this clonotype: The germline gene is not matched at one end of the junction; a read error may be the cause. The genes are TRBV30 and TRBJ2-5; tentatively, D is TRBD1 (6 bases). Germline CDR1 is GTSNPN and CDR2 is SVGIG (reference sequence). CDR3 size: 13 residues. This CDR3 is CASERDTQETQYF. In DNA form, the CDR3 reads TGTGCCTCCGAGAGGGACACCCAAGAGACCCAGTACTTT.

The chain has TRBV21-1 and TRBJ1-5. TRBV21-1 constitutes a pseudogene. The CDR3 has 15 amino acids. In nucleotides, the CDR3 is TGTGCCAGCAGCAAAGGCCGCGGGGTAGGCCCGCCCCAGCATTTT. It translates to CASSKGRGVGPPQHF.

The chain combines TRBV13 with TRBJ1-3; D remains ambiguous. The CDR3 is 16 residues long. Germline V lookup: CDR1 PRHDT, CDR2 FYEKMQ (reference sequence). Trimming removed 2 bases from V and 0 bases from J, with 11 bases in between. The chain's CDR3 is CASSLWRQISGNTIYF. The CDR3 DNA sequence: TGTGCCAGCAGCTTATGGAGGCAAATCTCTGGAAACACCATATATTTT.

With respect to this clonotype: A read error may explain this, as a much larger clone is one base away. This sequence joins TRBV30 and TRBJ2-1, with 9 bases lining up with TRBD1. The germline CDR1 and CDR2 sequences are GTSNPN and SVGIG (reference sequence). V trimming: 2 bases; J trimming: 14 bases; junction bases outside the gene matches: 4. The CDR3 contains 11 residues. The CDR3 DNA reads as TGTGCCTGGAGTTCGGGGGACAGGGAGTTCTTC. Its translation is CAWSSGDREFF.

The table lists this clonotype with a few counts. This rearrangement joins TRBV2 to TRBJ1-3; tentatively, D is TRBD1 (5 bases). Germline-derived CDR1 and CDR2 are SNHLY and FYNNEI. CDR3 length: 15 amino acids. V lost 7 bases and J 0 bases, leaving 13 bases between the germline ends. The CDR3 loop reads CASNPWGDSGNTIYF. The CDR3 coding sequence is TGTGCCAGCAATCCATGGGGGGACTCTGGAAACACCATATATTTT. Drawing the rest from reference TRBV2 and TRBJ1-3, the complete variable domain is EPEVTQTPSHQVTQMGQEVILRCVPISNHLYFYWYRQILGQKVEFLVSFYNNEISEKSEIFDDQFSVERPDGSNFTLKIRSTKLEDSAMYFCASNPWGDSGNTIYFGEGSWLTVV.